A single sample gave rise to the 25 T cell receptor beta chains below, sequenced in a study of T cell changes during pregnancy in multiple sclerosis. Sequencing used immunoSEQ multiplex PCR; TCRdb keeps in-frame clones, though not all of them. Here the sample spans 65,000 to 95,000 clones, 89% being singletons. Sequences were derived from peripheral blood, sampled before pregnancy. Receptors originate from a female donor with multiple sclerosis, enrolled in a pregnancy study.

Here the CDR3 reads CASSLAPTNYNEQFF. In DNA, the CDR3 is TGTGCCAGCAGCTTGGCCCCTACGAACTACAATGAGCAGTTCTTC. V and J are TRBV5-5 and TRBJ2-1; D remains unclear. This CDR3 comprises 15 residues. Trimming took 0 bases from V and 3 from J, leaving 10 bases between them. The germline V gene encodes CDR1 SGHKS and CDR2 YYEKEE (reference sequence).

The chain couples TRBV29-1 to TRBJ1-2; 7 bases agree with TRBD1. Germline lookup yields CDR1 SQVTM and CDR2 ANQGSEA. The CDR3 is 12 amino acids. Losses at the gene ends were 4 bases for V and 8 bases for J; bases not matched to a gene: 7. The CDR3 DNA reads as TGCAGCGTTGCCCCGGGACAGTGGGGCTACACCTTC. Translation gives CSVAPGQWGYTF.

The chain uses TRBV30 and TRBJ1-3; 7 nucleotides align to TRBD1. J lost 4 bases, V lost 8 bases, and 8 bases had no gene match. Per the germline V gene, CDR1 is GTSNPN and CDR2 is SVGIG (reference sequence). This CDR3 comprises 13 residues. The CDR3 loop reads CAVQQGRGNTIYF. CDR3 DNA sequence: TGTGCCGTCCAACAGGGGCGCGGAAACACCATATATTTT.

V usage is TRBV6-1 and J usage is TRBJ1-2; D is unclear. In germline, CDR1 is MNHNS, CDR2 SASEGT. The CDR3 covers 12 residues. V shed 3 bases and J shed 8 bases, with 10 bases lying between them. The CDR3 DNA sequence: TGTGCCAGCAGTGACCTCCCCGGGGGCTACACCTTC. Translated: CASSDLPGGYTF.

This clone occurred once. V usage is TRBV11-3 and J usage is TRBJ2-5; 8 bases map to TRBD2. The V and J ends lost 3 bases and 3 bases, in that order; junction bases with no gene match: 21. The CDR3 consists of 20 residues. Germline CDR1 and CDR2: SGHNT and YENEEA. The chain's CDR3 is CASSLGGLAAPGWSEETQYF. The CDR3 DNA reads TGTGCCAGCAGCTTGGGAGGACTAGCTGCTCCGGGTTGGTCTGAAGAGACCCAGTACTTC.

In its sample, this clone was seen once. The chain uses TRBV18 and TRBJ2-1; 7 bases are a match to TRBD2. Germline CDR1 reads KGHSH; CDR2 reads LQKENI. The CDR3 loop spans 15 amino acids. V shed 2 bases, J shed 0 bases, and the junction held 1 base outside the gene matches. The CDR3 sequence: CASSPAGVSYNEQFF. The CDR3 region has the DNA TGTGCCAGCTCACCAGCGGGGGTCTCCTACAATGAGCAGTTCTTC.

J is TRBJ1-2 and V is TRBV7-2; 9 bases align to TRBD1. The length of the CDR3 is 14 residues. Germline CDR1 and CDR2: SGHTA and FQGNSA. After removal of 1 base from V and 14 bases from J, the junction contained 11 bases not matched to a gene. This CDR3 is CASSLDQWDRVITF. The DNA for the CDR3 is TGTGCCAGCAGCTTAGATCAGTGGGACAGGGTTATAACCTTC.

A remark on this clone: Mismatch with germline at one junction end may stem from a read error. The chain is built from TRBV7-7 and TRBJ2-2; maybe TRBD1 (6 bases). The CDR3 length is 16 residues. The germline V gene encodes CDR1 SSHAT and CDR2 FNYEAQ (reference sequence). CDR3 bases: TGTGCTAGCAGCTTAGGTGGGACATCGAACACCGGGGAGCTGTTTTTT. Its protein is CASSLGGTSNTGELFF.

This clone was counted a single time. The chain links TRBV5-1 to TRBJ1-2, with TRBD1 matching 8 bases. The V gene end was trimmed by 4 bases and the J gene end by 7 bases; junction bases not matched to a gene: 9. There are 14 residues in the CDR3. CDR1 is SGHRS, CDR2 YFSETQ, per germline. CDR3 protein: CASSPDQGASGYTF. The CDR3 coding sequence is TGCGCCAGCAGCCCGGACCAGGGGGCGAGTGGCTACACCTTC.

This chain connects TRBV7-3 to TRBJ2-3; D is ambiguous. V lost 5 bases and J lost 4, with 13 bases in between. This CDR3 region has 14 residues. From germline, CDR1 is SGHTA and CDR2 FQGTGA. Here the CDR3 DNA reads TGTGCCAGCAGCAATAGCAAGTCGGCAGATACGCAGTATTTT. It is translated as CASSNSKSADTQYF.

This chain links TRBV4-3 with TRBJ1-4, with 7 bases identical to TRBD1. The length of the CDR3 is 15 residues. Germline V gene sequence: CDR1 LGHNA, CDR2 YSLEER. V lost 7 bases to trimming and J lost 5 bases; unmatched junction nucleotides: 10. CDR3 loop: CASTPSGQRNEKLFF. The DNA for the CDR3 is TGCGCCAGCACGCCATCGGGACAGAGAAATGAAAAACTGTTTTTT.

The genes are TRBV19 and TRBJ1-5; D is possibly TRBD1 (6 bases). Germline V gene lookup returns CDR1 LNHDA and CDR2 SQIVND (reference sequence). The CDR3 is 17 amino acids. V was cut by 3 bases and J by 4 bases, with 19 bases left in between. CDR3 DNA: TGTGCCAGTAGTATCTGGGGGCCTTACTTCCTTAATCAGCCCCAGCATTTT. Encoded protein: CASSIWGPYFLNQPQHF.

This clone was seen only once. The V and J genes are TRBV5-6 and TRBJ2-1, with 10 nucleotides matching TRBD2. The germline gives CDR1 SGHDT, CDR2 YYEEEE. The CDR3 is 16 residues long. Unmatched junction bases numbered 10, after V lost 0 bases and J lost 10 bases. As DNA, the CDR3 is TGTGCCAGCAGCTTGGTGGCTAGCGGGGGTGCTAGGGAGCAGTTCTTC. This encodes CASSLVASGGAREQFF.

The chain links TRBV13 to TRBJ1-1; no clear D gene. With 5 bases removed from V and 3 bases from J, the gap between germline ends came to 10 bases. CDR1 is PRHDT, CDR2 FYEKMQ, per germline (reference sequence). CDR3 size: 13 residues. CDR3 nucleotide sequence: TGTGCCAGCAGCGGCGAGCGGGACACTGAAGCTTTCTTT. Amino acids: CASSGERDTEAFF.

The chain carries TRBV19 and TRBJ2-5; the match to TRBD1 covers 7 bases. The CDR3 runs 15 residues. With V trimmed by 3 bases and J by 5 bases, 9 bases remained unmatched. The germline CDR1 and CDR2 sequences are LNHDA and SQIVND (reference sequence). The CDR3 loop is CASSIRAGGTETQYF. Written as DNA, the CDR3 is TGTGCCAGTAGTATTCGGGCAGGGGGTACCGAGACCCAGTACTTC. Variable domain in full (rest from reference TRBV19 and TRBJ2-5): DGGITQSPKYLFRKEGQNVTLSCEQNLNHDAMYWYRQDPGQGLRLIYYSQIVNDFQKGDIAEGYSVSREKKESFPLTVTSAQKNPTAFYLCASSIRAGGTETQYFGPGTRLLVL.

The CDR3 is CASSNTRALYGYTF. The CDR3 DNA follows: TGCGCCAGCTCTAACACCAGGGCCCTCTATGGCTACACCTTC. This chain uses TRBV4-3 with TRBJ1-2; D might be TRBD1 (5 bases). Trimming cost V 8 bases and J 4 bases, with 17 bases left between them. The germline V gene has CDR1 LGHNA and CDR2 YSLEER. This CDR3 comprises 14 residues.

V is TRBV18 and J is TRBJ1-5; TRBD1 matches at 11 bases. Germline V gene sequence: CDR1 KGHSH, CDR2 LQKENI. J gave up 5 bases and V 3 bases, and 3 bases lay outside the gene matches. The CDR3 length is 15 residues. CDR3 region: CASSPGQGAYQPQHF. DNA for the CDR3: TGTGCCAGCTCACCTGGACAGGGGGCGTATCAGCCCCAGCATTTT. The full variable domain, its missing parts supplied by reference TRBV18 and TRBJ1-5, is NAGVMQNPRHLVRRRGQEARLRCSPMKGHSHVYWYRQLPEEGLKFMVYLQKENIIDESGMPKERFSAEFPKEGPSILRIQQVVRGDSAAYFCASSPGQGAYQPQHFGDGTRLSIL.

The gene calls are TRBV12-2 and TRBJ1-4; TRBD1 was called by the table and not checked on the DNA. TRBV12-2 is tagged as a pseudogene. The CDR3 is 18 amino acids. CDR3 loop: CASRLPGQGVATNEKLFF. CDR3 sequence (DNA): TGTGCAAGTCGCTTACCAGGACAGGGGGTTGCAACTAATGAAAAACTGTTTTTT.

CDR3 in amino acids: CASSQILIGGRGETQYF. As DNA, the CDR3 is TGTGCCAGCAGCCAAATTCTCATCGGGGGGCGCGGAGAGACCCAGTACTTC. V gene TRBV14 combines with J gene TRBJ2-5; D might be TRBD2 (7 bases). The germline CDR1 and CDR2 sequences are SGHDN and FVKESK. There are 17 residues in the CDR3. V gave up 2 bases and J gave up 4 bases, with 20 bases separating them.

The chain carries TRBV2 and TRBJ1-3, with D unclear. Looked up from germline, CDR1 is SNHLY and CDR2 is FYNNEI. V was shortened by 4 bases and J by 4 bases, with 8 bases between the two germline ends. The CDR3 length is 13 residues. In DNA, the CDR3 is TGTGCCAGCAGTGGAGACAAAGGAAACACCATATATTTT. Amino acids: CASSGDKGNTIYF.

V usage is TRBV6-1 and J usage is TRBJ2-6; no definite D call. V was trimmed by 1 base and J by 0 bases, leaving 4 bases between them. CDR3 length: 15 residues. The V gene's germline CDR1 is MNHNS and CDR2 SASEGT. Written as DNA, the CDR3 is TGTGCCAGCAGTGAAGGGAGCTCTGGGGCCAACGTCCTGACTTTC. It yields the protein CASSEGSSGANVLTF.

The V call is TRBV13, the J call TRBJ2-7; perhaps TRBD2 as D (5 bases). V shed 5 bases and J shed 3 bases, with 5 bases lying between them. Per germline, CDR1 PRHDT and CDR2 FYEKMQ (reference sequence). This CDR3 has 11 residues. The CDR3 spells CASSRDYEQYF. CDR3 nucleotide sequence: TGTGCCAGCAGCCGGGACTACGAGCAGTACTTC. Drawing the rest from reference TRBV13 and TRBJ2-7, the complete variable domain is AAGVIQSPRHLIKEKRETATLKCYPIPRHDTVYWYQQGPGQDPQFLISFYEKMQSDKGSIPDRFSAQQFSDYHSELNMSSLELGDSALYFCASSRDYEQYFGPGTRLTVT.

This rearrangement joins TRBV7-3 to TRBJ2-3, with 7 bases fitting TRBD1. This CDR3 contains 18 residues. V shed 0 bases and J 6 bases; nucleotides not matched to a gene: 15. Germline V lookup: CDR1 SGHTA, CDR2 FQGTGA. CDR3 sequence (DNA): TGTGCCAGCAGCTTAACGGGCAGGACAGGTGCATTAATGGATACGCAGTATTTT. Protein: CASSLTGRTGALMDTQYF.

V is TRBV25-1 and J is TRBJ2-7; 7 bases align to TRBD2. V shed 2 bases, J shed 4 bases, and the junction held 14 bases outside the gene matches. The germline CDR1 and CDR2 sequences are MGHDK and SYGVNS. The CDR3 is 17 residues long. The CDR3 sequence: CASSEGWGGVEPYEQYF. In DNA form, the CDR3 reads TGTGCCAGCAGTGAAGGATGGGGAGGGGTAGAACCGTACGAGCAGTACTTC.

J is TRBJ1-5 and V is TRBV10-3, with TRBD1 as a possible D gene (6 bases). The CDR3 is 16 residues long. From germline, CDR1 is ENHRY and CDR2 SYGVKD. V lost 0 bases and J 4 bases, leaving 13 bases between the germline ends. This CDR3 is CAISESGHLLNQPQHF. CDR3 in DNA: TGTGCCATCAGTGAGTCGGGACATCTATTAAATCAGCCCCAGCATTTT.